These 21 T cell receptor beta chains were sequenced from one sample in a study of control samples from healthy donors and cancer patients. Measured with immunoSEQ multiplex PCR; TCRdb has only the in-frame clones, and not every one. The sample consists of 400,000 to 450,000 clones, approximately 90% of them appearing once. The sequenced material came from PBMCs. The receptors derive from a man between 40 and 49 years old with head and neck cancer.

This chain connects TRBV29-1 to TRBJ2-1; 9 bases line up with TRBD1. The CDR3 loop spans 15 amino acids. Unmatched junction bases numbered 13, after V lost 7 bases and J lost 6 bases. Germline CDR1 is SQVTM and CDR2 is ANQGSEA. CDR3: CSAEVPGQGPNEQFF. The CDR3 DNA reads TGCAGCGCAGAGGTTCCGGGACAGGGACCCAATGAGCAGTTCTTC.

V usage is TRBV10-2 and J usage is TRBJ2-5, with 8 bases that match TRBD1. Germline CDR1 is WSHSY and CDR2 is SAAADI. This CDR3 has 15 amino acids. Trimming cost V 6 bases and J 4 bases; bases outside gene matches: 10. CDR3 residues: CASSLRGHEVETQYF. CDR3 nucleotide sequence: TGCGCCAGCAGCCTCAGGGGGCACGAGGTAGAGACCCAGTACTTC.

This chain connects TRBV9 to TRBJ2-1; 7 positions match TRBD2. CDR1 is SGDLS, CDR2 YYNGEE, per germline. Trimming at V came to 3 bases and at J to 0 bases, leaving 6 bases not matched to a gene. CDR3 length: 16 residues. The CDR3: CASSEDGRSSYNEQFF. The CDR3 nucleotides are TGTGCCAGCAGCGAGGACGGGAGGAGCTCCTACAATGAGCAGTTCTTC.

V and J are TRBV6-2 or TRBV6-3 and TRBJ2-5, with TRBD1 as a possible D gene (6 bases). Looked up from germline, CDR1 is MNHEY and CDR2 is SVGEGT. The CDR3 is made up of 17 amino acids. Trimming stripped 5 bases from V and 5 bases from J, with 24 bases between. CDR3 DNA sequence: TGTGCCAGCAGTGCACTCCTCGGACAGCTGGTGGGGGAGACCCAGTACTTC. Translated: CASSALLGQLVGETQYF.

The V and J genes are TRBV5-1 and TRBJ2-5; no firm D call. Per the germline V gene, CDR1 is SGHRS and CDR2 is YFSETQ. The CDR3 spans 13 residues. Trimming stripped 4 bases from V and 4 bases from J, with 11 bases between. The CDR3 region is CASSLLGRETQYF. DNA of the CDR3: TGCGCCAGCAGCCTATTAGGAAGAGAGACCCAGTACTTC. The variable domain in full, with the rest retrieved from reference TRBV5-1 and TRBJ2-5, is KAGVTQTPRYLIKTRGQQVTLSCSPISGHRSVSWYQQTPGQGLQFLFEYFSETQRNKGNFPGRFSGRQFSNSRSEMNVSTLELGDSALYLCASSLLGRETQYFGPGTRLLVL.

Comments on this clone: A read error may account for a junction end that differs from germline. The chain employs TRBV7-7 and TRBJ2-5, with 12 positions matching TRBD2. The CDR3 loop spans 15 amino acids. Germline lookup yields CDR1 SSHAT and CDR2 FNYEAQ (reference sequence). CDR3 nucleotide sequence: TGTGCTAGCAGCACACAACTAGCGGGGGGAGAGACCCAGTACTTC. Translating gives CASSTQLAGGETQYF.

The chain links TRBV6-5 to TRBJ1-6; D gene ambiguous. Deletions cut 6 bases from V and 9 bases from J, with 6 bases between. The CDR3 consists of 11 residues. The V gene's germline CDR1 is MNHEY and CDR2 SVGAGI. The chain's CDR3 is CASRGSSPLHF. CDR3 DNA sequence: TGTGCCAGCAGGGGTAGTTCACCCCTCCACTTT.

The chain has TRBV7-9 and TRBJ1-2, with 10 bases aligning to TRBD1. CDR1 is SEHNR and CDR2 is FQNEAQ in the germline V gene (reference sequence). The CDR3 contains 16 residues. After removal of 3 bases from V and 3 bases from J, the junction contained 7 bases not matched to a gene. The CDR3 bases are TGTGCCAGCAGCTTCGGACAGGGGGTCTTGTACTATGGCTACACCTTC. Translated, it gives CASSFGQGVLYYGYTF.

This chain connects TRBV6-5 to TRBJ1-2, with 10 nucleotides matching TRBD1. V lost 8 bases and J lost 4; bases outside the gene matches: 1. There are 12 residues in the CDR3. The germline gives CDR1 MNHEY, CDR2 SVGAGI. CDR3 bases: TGTGCCAGCTGGGACAGGGGCTATGGCTACACCTTC. Protein: CASWDRGYGYTF.

The chain is built from TRBV28 and TRBJ2-7; 7 bases map to TRBD2. This CDR3 is 18 amino acids long. The V segment lost 6 bases and the J segment 0 bases; nucleotides outside the gene matches: 17. Germline CDR1 is MDHEN and CDR2 is SYDVKM. This CDR3 is CASSAGGSGGPSSYEQYF. The CDR3 DNA follows: TGTGCCAGCAGCGCAGGCGGGAGTGGTGGCCCGAGCTCCTACGAGCAGTACTTC.

This chain links TRBV24-1 with TRBJ1-5; no clear D. Trimming shortened V by 2 bases and J by 14 bases, and 12 bases separated the two germline ends. The CDR3 loop spans 12 amino acids. Germline values: CDR1 KGHDR, CDR2 SFDVKD. The CDR3 DNA sequence: TGTGCCACCAGTGATTCCTTGGGTGATGAGCATTTT. Residues: CATSDSLGDEHF.

The chain has TRBV10-3 and TRBJ2-5; unclear D gene. The length of the CDR3 is 15 residues. Germline V gives CDR1 ENHRY, CDR2 SYGVKD. Between the trimmed V and J ends, which lost 10 bases and 4 bases, there was a span of 22 bases. Here the CDR3 DNA reads TGTGCCACCCTCCCCCGTGCCGGAGACCTAGAGACCCAGTACTTC. Its protein product is CATLPRAGDLETQYF.

The chain links TRBV7-9 to TRBJ2-1, with 16 positions matching TRBD2. CDR1 and CDR2 from the germline V gene are SEHNR and FQNEAQ (reference sequence). V dropped 5 bases and J dropped 9; count of bases not matched to a gene: 10. This CDR3 is 17 amino acids long. CDR3: CASSVGTSGRAGSEQFF. In DNA form, the CDR3 reads TGTGCCAGCAGCGTCGGGACTAGCGGGAGGGCCGGTAGTGAGCAGTTCTTC.

The chain's CDR3 is CASSSGTGRLFF. For the CDR3, the DNA is TGTGCCAGCAGCTCAGGGACCGGAAGACTGTTTTTT. The chain links TRBV7-9 to TRBJ1-4; possibly TRBD1 for D (5 bases). Looked up from germline, CDR1 is SEHNR and CDR2 is FQNEAQ (reference sequence). V lost 4 bases to trimming and J lost 13 bases, with 13 bases between them. The CDR3 length is 12 residues.

The chain uses TRBV29-1 and TRBJ2-1; a possible D gene is TRBD2 (7 bases). This CDR3 spans 11 amino acids. CDR1 is SQVTM and CDR2 is ANQGSEA in the germline V gene. V lost 8 bases, J lost 9 bases, and 14 bases lay in between. The CDR3 is CSSGGGIEQFF. Here the CDR3 DNA reads TGCAGCTCCGGCGGGGGCATTGAGCAGTTCTTC.

The chain uses TRBV2 and TRBJ2-2; TRBD1 matches at 7 bases. The V gene end was trimmed by 10 bases and the J gene end by 3 bases; junction bases not matched to a gene: 11. This CDR3 region has 15 residues. Germline-derived CDR1 and CDR2 are SNHLY and FYNNEI. The chain's CDR3 is CATKPDRDHTGELFF. CDR3 DNA: TGTGCCACGAAGCCAGACAGGGATCACACCGGGGAGCTGTTTTTT.

V usage is TRBV6-4 and J usage is TRBJ1-2; D is perhaps TRBD1 (6 bases). Germline lookup yields CDR1 MRHNA and CDR2 SNTAGT. This CDR3 is built from 14 residues. V was pared by 6 bases and J by 6 bases, with 17 bases between. CDR3: CASRSRGDWNGYTF. As DNA, the CDR3 is TGTGCCAGCAGAAGCAGGGGAGACTGGAATGGCTACACCTTC.

This clone was counted a single time. The chain carries TRBV28 and TRBJ2-7; D uncertain. Germline CDR1 reads MDHEN; CDR2 reads SYDVKM. Trimming removed 3 bases from V and 5 bases from J, with 14 bases in between. This CDR3 contains 14 residues. The CDR3 nucleotides are TGTGCCAGCAGTTTGATAGGAGCCCTAGACGAGCAGTACTTC. This encodes CASSLIGALDEQYF.

The chain combines TRBV5-1 with TRBJ2-2; 8 bases are a match to TRBD1. In germline, CDR1 is SGHRS, CDR2 YFSETQ. The CDR3 runs to 15 residues. Unmatched junction bases numbered 3, after V lost 0 bases and J lost 5 bases. Written as DNA, the CDR3 is TGCGCCAGCAGCTTGGTCCGGACAGGGACCGGGGAGCTGTTTTTT. This gives the protein CASSLVRTGTGELFF.

V and J are TRBV6-5 and TRBJ2-4, with TRBD1 matching over 8 bases. CDR1 and CDR2 (germline): MNHEY, SVGAGI. CDR3 length: 15 amino acids. The trim removed 0 bases at V and 7 bases at J, leaving 5 bases unmatched. CDR3 nucleotide sequence: TGTGCCAGCAGTTACTCGGGGACAGGAGAGAACATTCAGTACTTC. Its translation is CASSYSGTGENIQYF.

This clone was detected only a few times. The genes are TRBV28 and TRBJ2-3, with 8 nucleotides matching TRBD1. J lost 4 bases, V lost 5 bases, and 8 bases had no gene match. The germline V gene encodes CDR1 MDHEN and CDR2 SYDVKM. The CDR3 length is 15 residues. The CDR3 bases are TGTGCCAGCAGTACCATCCAGGGGGCCCCAGATACGCAGTATTTT. Its translation is CASSTIQGAPDTQYF.